This T cell receptor (beta chain) originates from a study of blood T cell repertoires in COVID-19. Overall study context: PBMCs, B-cell-depleted T cells, or T cells provided the cDNA or gDNA that made up the material.

Only in-frame clones appear in the TCRdb table, and some are missing; sequencing was by immunoSEQ multiplex PCR. Of more than 300,000 clones in the sample, 88% were seen once. Each recovered donor of Cohort 3 presented with two negative PCRs, clearance, or symptom resolution. This receptor was taken from a young woman who had recovered from COVID-19. The sample consisted of PBMCs or T cells enriched from blood (not recorded which).

DNA for the CDR3: TGTGCCAGCAGCTTACTCGGGACAGGGGGTGAAAAACTGTTTTTT. Its translation: CASSLLGTGGEKLFF. The chain combines TRBV7-9 with TRBJ1-4; 11 bases align to TRBD1. Germline V gives CDR1 SEHNR, CDR2 FQNEAQ (reference sequence). Trimming at V came to 2 bases and at J to 7 bases, leaving 3 bases not matched to a gene. CDR3 length: 15 residues.